Below, 13 T cell receptor beta chains from the same sample are listed, as sequenced in a study of long-term antiretroviral therapy in people with HIV. The immunoSEQ assay was v3.0, run at survey level. TCRdb's copy holds only in-frame clones and misses some; the assay was immunoSEQ multiplex PCR. The data contain about 33,000 clones, roughly 96% of them seen just once; the ten biggest clones take up about 2.2%. This sample comprised unsorted PBMCs, obtained around 6.6 years after starting antiretroviral therapy. These receptors came from a young man with HIV.

The gene calls are TRBV7-8 and TRBJ1-1, with a weak D call TRBD1 (6 bases). Trimming removed 3 bases from V and 4 bases from J, with 15 bases in between. The CDR3 is 15 amino acids. Germline assignment: CDR1 SGHVS and CDR2 FQNEAQ. Here the CDR3 DNA reads TGTGCCAGCAGCTTTGGGTCAGGAGGGGGCACTGAAGCTTTCTTT. It yields the protein CASSFGSGGGTEAFF.

This sequence joins TRBV6-5 and TRBJ2-2; D is possibly TRBD2 (6 bases). Germline CDR1 and CDR2: MNHEY and SVGAGI. The CDR3 has 16 amino acids. Trimming took 2 bases from V and 7 from J, leaving 17 bases between them. DNA for the CDR3: TGTGCCAGCAGTTACCCCACTCGAGGAGGGATCGGGGAGCTGTTTTTT. Its translation is CASSYPTRGGIGELFF.

The chain combines TRBV25-1 with TRBJ2-1; 13 nucleotides agree with TRBD2. This CDR3 is 16 amino acids long. CDR1 and CDR2 (germline): MGHDK, SYGVNS. J was trimmed by 4 bases and V by 4 bases; bases with no gene match: 4. The CDR3 DNA reads TGTGCCAGCAGTGGACTAGCGGGGGGCGGTTACAATGAGCAGTTCTTC. It yields the protein CASSGLAGGGYNEQFF. The complete variable domain, with remaining parts taken from reference TRBV25-1 and TRBJ2-1, reads EADIYQTPRYLVIGTGKKITLECSQTMGHDKMYWYQQDPGMELHLIHYSYGVNSTEKGDLSSESTVSRIRTEHFPLTLESARPSHTSQYLCASSGLAGGGYNEQFFGPGTRLTVL.

This clone was seen just once. CDR3 DNA sequence: TGTGCCAGCAGCCGGTCAGGCACCGGGGAGCTGTTTTTT. It translates to CASSRSGTGELFF. J is TRBJ2-2 and V is TRBV14; D remains unclear. This CDR3 spans 13 amino acids. The V gene's germline CDR1 is SGHDN and CDR2 FVKESK. V shed 4 bases and J shed 4 bases, with 7 bases lying between them.

This clone was seen just once. This rearrangement joins TRBV7-9 to TRBJ2-1; D call uncertain. Germline V gene sequence: CDR1 SEHNR, CDR2 FQNEAQ (reference sequence). This CDR3 comprises 12 residues. V was cut by 11 bases and J by 6 bases, with 14 bases left in between. The CDR3 loop is CALLQMTNEQFF. The DNA for the CDR3 is TGTGCCCTCTTACAGATGACCAATGAGCAGTTCTTC.

The chain couples TRBV14 to TRBJ1-2; D ambiguous. CDR3 length equals 12 residues. Trimming pared 6 bases from V and 5 bases from J, leaving 10 bases between. CDR1 SGHDN and CDR2 FVKESK come from the germline V gene. CDR3 nucleotides: TGTGCCAGCAGTCTCAGCGGATATGGCTACACCTTC. As protein: CASSLSGYGYTF.

The genes are TRBV5-8 and TRBJ2-1; no clear D gene. CDR3 length: 16 amino acids. The V and J ends lost 2 bases and 6 bases respectively, with 18 bases between them. Looked up from germline, CDR1 is SGHTS and CDR2 is YDEGEE. CDR3 in DNA: TGTGCCAGCAGCTTTCGTCCGGGCCCGAGGCCCAATGAGCAGTTCTTC. Its protein product is CASSFRPGPRPNEQFF.

The chain recombines TRBV5-5 with TRBJ1-1; 7 bases are a match to TRBD1. Germline V lookup: CDR1 SGHKS, CDR2 YYEKEE (reference sequence). The CDR3 is made up of 15 amino acids. V shed 4 bases, J shed 1 base, and the junction held 7 bases outside the gene matches. CDR3 coding DNA: TGTGCCAGCAGCCCGGCCGGGACAGCGAACACTGAAGCTTTCTTT. Translated, it gives CASSPAGTANTEAFF.

This clone was seen only once. This chain links TRBV2 with TRBJ2-7, with 13 bases aligning to TRBD2. Germline CDR1 and CDR2: SNHLY and FYNNEI. Germline trimming cut 7 bases from V and 0 bases from J; bases unmatched to any gene: 3. This CDR3 has 15 amino acids. In DNA form, the CDR3 reads TGTGCCAGCACTTGGACTAGCGGGGGCTCCTACGAGCAGTACTTC. Amino acids: CASTWTSGGSYEQYF.

V and J are TRBV4-3 and TRBJ1-1; unclear D gene. The V end lost 4 bases, the J end lost 0 bases, and 6 bases lay between the germline ends. This CDR3 contains 13 residues. Germline V CDR1 and CDR2: LGHNA, YSLEER. CDR3 sequence reads: CASSLHMNTEAFF. CDR3 DNA: TGCGCCAGCAGCCTGCACATGAACACTGAAGCTTTCTTT.

The V and J genes are TRBV5-1 and TRBJ2-5; D ambiguous. CDR1 is SGHRS and CDR2 is YFSETQ in the germline V gene. Trimming removed 3 bases from V and 1 base from J, with 1 base in between. This CDR3 has 11 amino acids. CDR3: CASSSQETQYF. The DNA of the CDR3 is TGCGCCAGCAGCTCCCAAGAGACCCAGTACTTC. The full variable domain, in which reference TRBV5-1 and TRBJ2-5 provide the parts outside the CDR3, is KAGVTQTPRYLIKTRGQQVTLSCSPISGHRSVSWYQQTPGQGLQFLFEYFSETQRNKGNFPGRFSGRQFSNSRSEMNVSTLELGDSALYLCASSSQETQYFGPGTRLLVL.

This clone is a singleton in its sample. The chain employs TRBV19 and TRBJ1-2; D possibly corresponds to TRBD1 (6 bases). The germline V and J ends were trimmed by 3 bases and 5 bases, with 10 bases remaining between them. CDR3 length equals 13 residues. CDR1 is LNHDA and CDR2 is SQIVND in the germline V gene (reference sequence). CDR3 nucleotide sequence: TGTGCCAGTAGTATCCTGGACAGATATGGCTACACCTTC. Its translation: CASSILDRYGYTF. The full variable domain, its missing parts supplied by reference TRBV19 and TRBJ1-2, is DGGITQSPKYLFRKEGQNVTLSCEQNLNHDAMYWYRQDPGQGLRLIYYSQIVNDFQKGDIAEGYSVSREKKESFPLTVTSAQKNPTAFYLCASSILDRYGYTFGSGTRLTVV.

This chain connects TRBV4-1 to TRBJ1-5; no reliable D call. Trimming took 0 bases from V and 6 from J, leaving 12 bases between them. CDR1 is MGHRA and CDR2 is YSYEKL in the germline V gene. The CDR3 is made up of 15 amino acids. CDR3 sequence (DNA): TGCGCCAGCAGCCAAGAGGTTCCGGCGGGTCAGCCCCAGCATTTT. It specifies CASSQEVPAGQPQHF.